These 28 T cell receptor beta chains came from one sample sequenced in a study of T cells in localized non-small cell lung cancer. The protocol was immunoSEQ multiplex PCR, while the TCRdb copy is restricted to in-frame clones and leaves out a portion. The table has about 74,000 clones, 65% to 85% seen once. Sequences were derived from peripheral blood, sampled before any cancer treatment. The receptors here all came from a female donor older than 55 with stage I lung adenocarcinoma.

The V call is TRBV28, the J call TRBJ1-2, with 7 bases fitting TRBD1. Per the germline V gene, CDR1 is MDHEN and CDR2 is SYDVKM. Trimming removed 6 bases from V and 3 bases from J; junction bases left unmatched: 7. This CDR3 has 14 residues. DNA for the CDR3: TGTGCCAGCAGCAGGGACAGCCTGTACTATGGCTACACCTTC. Protein: CASSRDSLYYGYTF.

V and J are TRBV6-6 and TRBJ1-1; D gene ambiguous. The CDR3 spans 13 residues. Germline V gene sequence: CDR1 MNHNY, CDR2 SVGAGI (reference sequence). Trimming took off 5 bases at V and 1 base at J, with 8 bases between the two ends. CDR3 loop: CASSAPENTEAFF. The DNA for the CDR3 is TGTGCCAGCAGTGCCCCCGAGAACACTGAAGCTTTCTTT.

The genes are TRBV5-1 and TRBJ2-1; D might be TRBD1 (6 bases). The length of the CDR3 is 16 residues. Germline V gene data show CDR1 as SGHRS and CDR2 as YFSETQ. The V and J ends lost 4 bases and 4 bases respectively, with 18 bases between them. The CDR3 protein is CASSLGQSRGYNEQFF. CDR3 bases: TGCGCCAGCAGCCTAGGACAGTCCCGGGGATACAATGAGCAGTTCTTC. The full variable domain, its missing parts supplied by reference TRBV5-1 and TRBJ2-1, is KAGVTQTPRYLIKTRGQQVTLSCSPISGHRSVSWYQQTPGQGLQFLFEYFSETQRNKGNFPGRFSGRQFSNSRSEMNVSTLELGDSALYLCASSLGQSRGYNEQFFGPGTRLTVL.

This clone was observed once. The gene calls are TRBV7-9 and TRBJ1-4; D unclear. Germline-derived CDR1 and CDR2 are SEHNR and FQNEAQ (reference sequence). The CDR3 extends over 14 amino acids. V shed 2 bases and J shed 4 bases, with 8 bases lying between them. CDR3 protein: CASSLRTGNEKLFF. CDR3 bases: TGTGCCAGCAGCTTAAGGACGGGTAATGAAAAACTGTTTTTT.

The rearrangement joins TRBV27 to TRBJ1-2; maybe TRBD1 (5 bases). The CDR3 contains 14 residues. Trimming took 6 bases from V and 8 from J, leaving 19 bases between them. CDR1 and CDR2 from the germline V gene are MNHEY and SMNVEV (reference sequence). In nucleotides, the CDR3 is TGTGCCAGCAGATTAGCGACGGGGGGGAACGGCTACACCTTC. Amino acid sequence: CASRLATGGNGYTF.

The chain recombines TRBV27 with TRBJ1-3; D possibly corresponds to TRBD1 (5 bases). This CDR3 contains 15 residues. Germline assignment: CDR1 MNHEY and CDR2 SMNVEV (reference sequence). Trimming took off 4 bases at V and 4 bases at J, with 14 bases between the two ends. The CDR3 DNA reads TGTGCCAGCAGTTCGACATTCAGGGCGGGAAACACCATATATTTT. Its translation is CASSSTFRAGNTIYF.

The rearrangement uses TRBV2 and TRBJ1-2; no reliable D call. The CDR3 consists of 14 residues. V was shortened by 6 bases and J by 4 bases, with 15 bases between the two germline ends. Germline V lookup: CDR1 SNHLY, CDR2 FYNNEI. The CDR3 DNA reads TGTGCCAGCAGCCTAGGAGAACTGATCTATGGCTACACCTTC. As protein: CASSLGELIYGYTF.

The chain has TRBV25-1 and TRBJ2-2; tentatively, D is TRBD1 or TRBD2 (7 bases each). Trimming shortened V by 3 bases and J by 0 bases, and 17 bases separated the two germline ends. Germline CDR1 and CDR2: MGHDK and SYGVNS. CDR3 length: 18 residues. CDR3 sequence: CASSELAGGGTNTGELFF. The CDR3 DNA sequence: TGTGCCAGCAGTGAGCTGGCAGGGGGGGGGACGAACACCGGGGAGCTGTTTTTT.

The V and J genes are TRBV5-1 and TRBJ1-1; TRBD1 is a possible D gene (5 bases). Germline CDR1 SGHRS, CDR2 YFSETQ. The CDR3 totals 14 residues. V lost 1 base to trimming and J lost 6 bases, with 13 bases between them. The CDR3 reads CASSLRSGVAEAFF. CDR3 nucleotides: TGCGCCAGCAGCTTGCGATCGGGGGTGGCTGAAGCTTTCTTT. Together with reference TRBV5-1 and TRBJ1-1, the CDR3 gives the full variable domain: KAGVTQTPRYLIKTRGQQVTLSCSPISGHRSVSWYQQTPGQGLQFLFEYFSETQRNKGNFPGRFSGRQFSNSRSEMNVSTLELGDSALYLCASSLRSGVAEAFFGQGTRLTVV.

This CDR3 reads CASQGAGGETQYF. The CDR3 bases are TGTGCCAGCCAGGGGGCAGGGGGAGAGACCCAGTACTTC. V is TRBV2 and J is TRBJ2-5; TRBD1 aligns across 8 bases. The CDR3 runs 13 residues. Germline values: CDR1 SNHLY, CDR2 FYNNEI. Losses at the gene ends were 8 bases for V and 4 bases for J; bases not matched to a gene: 6.

This chain joins TRBV11-1 and TRBJ2-7; 7 bases fit TRBD1. CDR3 length: 15 amino acids. Trimming removed 3 bases from V and 3 bases from J; junction bases left unmatched: 8. The V gene's germline CDR1 is SGHAT and CDR2 FQDESV (reference sequence). The CDR3 coding sequence is TGTGCCAGCAGCTTGAATCGCCGGGACAGCTACGAGCAGTACTTC. This codes for CASSLNRRDSYEQYF.

The CDR3 is CASTRSSRGGQSSEQFF. The CDR3 DNA sequence: TGCGCCAGCACCAGATCATCCCGGGGGGGCCAAAGCTCTGAGCAGTTCTTC. The chain combines TRBV5-1 with TRBJ2-1; TRBD2 matches at 8 bases. Germline assignment: CDR1 SGHRS and CDR2 YFSETQ. J gave up 9 bases and V 6 bases, and 20 bases lay outside the gene matches. The CDR3 covers 17 residues.

This rearrangement joins TRBV7-3 to TRBJ2-1, with 7 nucleotides matching TRBD2. The V gene end was trimmed by 4 bases and the J gene end by 6 bases; junction bases not matched to a gene: 6. Germline lookup yields CDR1 SGHTA and CDR2 FQGTGA. The CDR3 spans 14 residues. CDR3 bases: TGTGCCAGCAGCTCAAGCGGGACCTTCAATGAGCAGTTCTTC. Translating it yields CASSSSGTFNEQFF.

The chain recombines TRBV9 with TRBJ1-3; 7 bases agree with TRBD1. J gave up 0 bases and V 3 bases, and 3 bases lay outside the gene matches. The CDR3 is 15 residues long. Germline V gene sequence: CDR1 SGDLS, CDR2 YYNGEE. The CDR3 spells CASSGGDSSGNTIYF. The CDR3 bases are TGTGCCAGCAGCGGTGGGGACAGCTCTGGAAACACCATATATTTT. The full variable domain, rest sourced from reference TRBV9 and TRBJ1-3, is DSGVTQTPKHLITATGQRVTLRCSPRSGDLSVYWYQQSLDQGLQFLIQYYNGEERAKGNILERFSAQQFPDLHSELNLSSLELGDSALYFCASSGGDSSGNTIYFGEGSWLTVV.

The J gene is TRBJ2-2, the V gene TRBV7-7; D is unresolved. Germline lookup yields CDR1 SSHAT and CDR2 FNYEAQ (reference sequence). CDR3 length: 14 amino acids. CDR3 loop: CASSVLANTGELFF. The CDR3 bases are TGTGCTAGCTCGGTCCTTGCGAACACCGGGGAGCTGTTTTTT.

The V and J genes are TRBV5-8 and TRBJ2-3; the match to TRBD2 covers 10 bases. The junction had 9 bases not matched to a gene; V was cut back by 4 bases and J by 7 bases. This CDR3 is built from 15 residues. Germline assignment: CDR1 SGHTS and CDR2 YDEGEE. DNA of the CDR3: TGTGCCAGCAGCGATCCTAGCGGGGGAGTGAATACGCAGTATTTT. Translated, it gives CASSDPSGGVNTQYF. Looking up the rest from reference TRBV5-8 and TRBJ2-3 gives the full variable domain: EAGVTQSPTHLIKTRGQQATLRCSPISGHTSVYWYQQALGLGLQFLLWYDEGEERNRGNFPPRFSGRQFPNYSSELNVNALELEDSALYLCASSDPSGGVNTQYFGPGTRLTVL.

The CDR3 sequence is CASSPRGGQETQYF. CDR3 in DNA: TGTGCCAGCAGCCCCCGCGGGGGGCAAGAGACCCAGTACTTC. This chain links TRBV9 with TRBJ2-5; TRBD2 aligns across 8 bases. Per the germline V gene, CDR1 is SGDLS and CDR2 is YYNGEE. V was clipped by 4 bases and J by 2 bases; unmatched bases: 4. This CDR3 has 14 residues.

The chain couples TRBV9 to TRBJ2-7; 9 nucleotides agree with TRBD1. The CDR3 covers 16 residues. With V trimmed by 0 bases and J by 0 bases, 4 bases remained unmatched. The germline V gene encodes CDR1 SGDLS and CDR2 YYNGEE. The CDR3 nucleotides are TGTGCCAGCAGCGTAGGGGACAGGGTAACCTCCTACGAGCAGTACTTC. Residues: CASSVGDRVTSYEQYF.

This clone was seen more than once but under ten times. This sequence joins TRBV16 and TRBJ2-1; D is uncertain. Germline V CDR1 and CDR2: KGHSY, FQNENV. The CDR3 extends over 14 amino acids. Trimming pared 3 bases from V and 3 bases from J, leaving 9 bases between. CDR3 protein: CASSQSEVYNEQFF. CDR3 coding DNA: TGTGCCAGCAGCCAGTCGGAAGTCTACAATGAGCAGTTCTTC.

The chain has TRBV4-1 and TRBJ2-7; TRBD1 is a possible D gene (6 bases). Germline CDR1 and CDR2: MGHRA and YSYEKL. The V end lost 1 base, the J end lost 0 bases, and 13 bases lay between the germline ends. The CDR3 is made up of 16 amino acids. The CDR3 DNA reads TGCGCCAGCAGCCAAGTTGGGGGCCAGTTCTCCTACGAGCAGTACTTC. Its translation is CASSQVGGQFSYEQYF.

V is TRBV27 and J is TRBJ2-4; 9 bases fit TRBD1. The CDR3 runs 17 residues. Germline loops: CDR1 MNHEY, CDR2 SMNVEV (reference sequence). J lost 3 bases, V lost 2 bases, and 8 bases had no gene match. The CDR3 sequence: CASSLSLQGAFKNIQYF. In DNA form, the CDR3 reads TGTGCCAGCAGTTTAAGTCTACAGGGGGCTTTCAAAAACATTCAGTACTTC.

This clone was seen once. This chain uses TRBV7-8 with TRBJ2-2; possible D gene TRBD1, 6 bases. V lost 5 bases and J 1 base, leaving 14 bases between the germline ends. The CDR3 has 16 residues. Germline V lookup: CDR1 SGHVS, CDR2 FQNEAQ. CDR3 bases: TGTGCCAGCAGCCCGGACAGCTTTATGAACACCGGGGAGCTGTTTTTT. Translation gives CASSPDSFMNTGELFF.

V is TRBV6-1 and J is TRBJ1-2, with D possibly being TRBD1 (6 bases). Germline V gives CDR1 MNHNS, CDR2 SASEGT. Trimming took 4 bases from V and 3 from J, leaving 18 bases between them. The CDR3 runs 16 residues. The CDR3 loop reads CASSARRDTPYYGYTF. The DNA for the CDR3 is TGTGCCAGCAGTGCACGCCGGGACACTCCTTACTATGGCTACACCTTC.

The V and J genes are TRBV5-1 and TRBJ2-1; TRBD2 matches at 7 bases. V dropped 0 bases and J dropped 6; count of bases not matched to a gene: 9. In germline, CDR1 is SGHRS, CDR2 YFSETQ. CDR3 length: 16 residues. The CDR3 protein is CASSLAIGLVGNEQFF. In nucleotides, the CDR3 is TGCGCCAGCAGCTTGGCCATCGGACTAGTGGGCAATGAGCAGTTCTTC.

V gene TRBV15 combines with J gene TRBJ1-1; maybe TRBD1 (5 bases). This CDR3 comprises 11 residues. From germline, CDR1 is LNHNV and CDR2 YYDKDF (reference sequence). V lost 1 base to trimming and J lost 8 bases, with 5 bases between them. Here the CDR3 DNA reads TGTGCCACCAGCAGAGGACAGGAAGCTTTCTTT. It yields the protein CATSRGQEAFF.

The V call is TRBV9, the J call TRBJ2-3; 12 nucleotides line up with TRBD1. From germline, CDR1 is SGDLS and CDR2 YYNGEE. The V gene end was trimmed by 4 bases and the J gene end by 4 bases; junction bases not matched to a gene: 7. There are 16 residues in the CDR3. CDR3: CASSPWDRGRADTQYF. The CDR3 DNA reads as TGTGCCAGCAGCCCGTGGGACAGGGGGCGCGCAGATACGCAGTATTTT.

The chain recombines TRBV28 with TRBJ1-1; a possible D gene is TRBD1 (5 bases). Trimming took off 8 bases at V and 5 bases at J, with 15 bases between the two ends. The CDR3 is 13 amino acids. Germline V gene sequence: CDR1 MDHEN, CDR2 SYDVKM. CDR3: CASFLGGSTEAFF. The CDR3 DNA follows: TGTGCCAGCTTCCTGGGGGGATCGACTGAAGCTTTCTTT.

The genes are TRBV6-1 and TRBJ1-2; the D gene is possibly TRBD1 (6 bases). The V end lost 0 bases, the J end lost 4 bases, and 12 bases lay between the germline ends. The CDR3 runs 15 residues. Germline CDR1 and CDR2: MNHNS and SASEGT. CDR3 in amino acids: CASSEAWTASYGYTF. For the CDR3, the DNA is TGTGCCAGCAGTGAAGCGTGGACAGCTTCCTATGGCTACACCTTC.